In this sample, the clone carrying this T cell receptor (beta chain) turned up many times. The data originate from a study of T cell repertoires in cytomegalovirus infection. From the reads, TCRdb called clonotypes with MiXCR, one entry per CDR3 protein. The sample carries 150,000 to 200,000 distinct CDR3 sequences, 25% to 30% recorded once. The CDR3 runs 16 residues. V was pared by 3 bases and J by 7 bases, with 20 bases between. Germline-derived CDR1 and CDR2 are SGHTA and FQGNSA. The rearrangement links TRBV7-2 to TRBJ2-3; the D is unclear. The clonotype originates from a human donor in good health (CMV status not recorded). Some clones in this sample may be carry-over from other donors' samples. Specimen: PBMCs. CDR3 sequence reads: CASSFTRNEPTYTQYF. The CDR3 nucleotides are TGTGCCAGCAGCTTCACAAGAAACGAACCTACTTATACGCAGTATTTT. The whole variable domain, remainder taken from reference TRBV7-2 and TRBJ2-3, is GAGVSQSPSNKVTEKGKDVELRCDPISGHTALYWYRQSLGQGLEFLIYFQGNSAPDKSGLPSDRFSAERTGGSVSTLTIQRTQQEDSAVYLCASSFTRNEPTYTQYFGPGTRLTVL.